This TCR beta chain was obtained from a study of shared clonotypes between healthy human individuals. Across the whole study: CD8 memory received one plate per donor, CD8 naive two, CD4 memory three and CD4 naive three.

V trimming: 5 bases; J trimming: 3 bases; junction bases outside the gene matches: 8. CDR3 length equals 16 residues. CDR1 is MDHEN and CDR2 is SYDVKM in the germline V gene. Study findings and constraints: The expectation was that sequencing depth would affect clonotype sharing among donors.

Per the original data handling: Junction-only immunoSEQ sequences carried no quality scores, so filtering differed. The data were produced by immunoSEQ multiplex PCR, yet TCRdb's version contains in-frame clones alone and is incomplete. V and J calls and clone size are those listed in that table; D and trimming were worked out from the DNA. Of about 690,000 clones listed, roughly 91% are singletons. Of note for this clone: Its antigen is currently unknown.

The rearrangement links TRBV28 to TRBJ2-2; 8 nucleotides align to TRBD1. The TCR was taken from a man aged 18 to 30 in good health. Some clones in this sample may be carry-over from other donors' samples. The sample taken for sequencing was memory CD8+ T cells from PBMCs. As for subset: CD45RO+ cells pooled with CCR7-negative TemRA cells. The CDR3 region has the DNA TGTGCCAGCAGTCTTTGGACAGGGCGGCACACCGGGGAGCTGTTTTTT. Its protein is CASSLWTGRHTGELFF.